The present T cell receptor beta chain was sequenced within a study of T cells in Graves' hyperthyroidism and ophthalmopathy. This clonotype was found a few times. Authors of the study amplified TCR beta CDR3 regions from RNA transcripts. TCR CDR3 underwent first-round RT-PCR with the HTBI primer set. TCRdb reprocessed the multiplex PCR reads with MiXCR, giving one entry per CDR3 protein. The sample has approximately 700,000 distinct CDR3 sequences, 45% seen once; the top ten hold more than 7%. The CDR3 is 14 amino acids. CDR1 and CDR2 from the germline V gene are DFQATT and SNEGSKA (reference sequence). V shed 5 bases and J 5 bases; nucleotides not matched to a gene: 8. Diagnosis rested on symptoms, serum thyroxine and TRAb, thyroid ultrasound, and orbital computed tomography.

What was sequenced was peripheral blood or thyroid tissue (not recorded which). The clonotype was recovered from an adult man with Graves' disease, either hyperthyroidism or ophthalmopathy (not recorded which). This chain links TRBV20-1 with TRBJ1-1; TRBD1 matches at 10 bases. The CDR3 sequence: CSAPWGQGRTEAFF. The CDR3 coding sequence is TGCAGTGCTCCCTGGGGACAGGGGCGGACTGAAGCTTTCTTT.